The source of this T cell receptor (beta chain) is a study of T cell responses to AZD1222 COVID-19 vaccine. General study results and limits: Most donors were white British and more were female, and clonal diversity was possibly underestimated.

This clone is a singleton in its sample. The antigen remains unidentified. Germline V gives CDR1 KGHSH, CDR2 LQKENI. V lost 3 bases and J 0 bases, leaving 11 bases between the germline ends. The CDR3 totals 16 residues. The repertoire was sequenced with immunoSEQ multiplex PCR; TCRdb's copy has only in-frame clones and lacks some. The sample holds 90,000 to 150,000 clones; 87% are singletons and the top ten take 2.6%. V is TRBV18 and J is TRBJ1-4, with a possible D match to TRBD1 (5 bases). The receptor's source is an adult who received the AZD1222 COVID-19 vaccine. This specimen consisted of peripheral blood, obtained 28 days after the second AZD1222 dose. DNA of the CDR3: TGTGCCAGCTCACCCAGGCTGGGGGCAACTAATGAAAAACTGTTTTTT. Its translation: CASSPRLGATNEKLFF. Together with reference TRBV18 and TRBJ1-4, the CDR3 gives the full variable domain: NAGVMQNPRHLVRRRGQEARLRCSPMKGHSHVYWYRQLPEEGLKFMVYLQKENIIDESGMPKERFSAEFPKEGPSILRIQQVVRGDSAAYFCASSPRLGATNEKLFFGSGTQLSVL.